This T cell receptor beta chain was identified during a study of cytomegalovirus exposure and HLA in healthy donors. Study summary: The approximately 110 validation repertoires used a platform that matched the one used for the approximately 670 first-cohort repertoires, as a later analysis reported.

Notes on this clone: Its antigen remains unidentified.

The donors belonged to the approximately 120-subject validation cohort, separate from the approximately 670-subject first cohort. Study observations and caveats: TCR beta chains numbering more than 150 were designated cytomegalovirus-associated.

The table came from immunoSEQ multiplex PCR; TCRdb's copy has only in-frame clones and leaves some out. The sample lists roughly 190,000 clones; around nine tenths were seen once. The CDR3 runs 15 residues. Germline V gene sequence: CDR1 SGHDT, CDR2 YYEEEE. The V segment lost 4 bases and the J segment 9 bases; nucleotides outside the gene matches: 8. The chain recombines TRBV5-6 with TRBJ2-6; 9 bases agree with TRBD1. This receptor was obtained from a young man in good health and CMV-seropositive. The source material was PBMCs. CDR3 region: CASSLPGQGYNVLTF. In nucleotides, the CDR3 is TGTGCCAGCAGCCTTCCGGGACAGGGATACAACGTCCTGACTTTC.